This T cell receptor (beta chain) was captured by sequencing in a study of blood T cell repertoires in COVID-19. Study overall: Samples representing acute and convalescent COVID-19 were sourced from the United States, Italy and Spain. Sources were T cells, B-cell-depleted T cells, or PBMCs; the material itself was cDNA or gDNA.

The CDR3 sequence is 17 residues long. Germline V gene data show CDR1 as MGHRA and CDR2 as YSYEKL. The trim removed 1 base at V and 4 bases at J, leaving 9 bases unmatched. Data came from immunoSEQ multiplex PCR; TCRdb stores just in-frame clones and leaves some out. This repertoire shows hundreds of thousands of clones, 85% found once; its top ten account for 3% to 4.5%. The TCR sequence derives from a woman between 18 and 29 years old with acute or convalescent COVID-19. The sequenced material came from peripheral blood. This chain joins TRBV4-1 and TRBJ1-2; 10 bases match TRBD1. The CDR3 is CASSQVRPGQGIYGYTF. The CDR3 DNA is TGCGCCAGCAGCCAAGTCAGACCGGGACAGGGGATCTATGGCTACACCTTC.